This TCR beta chain was captured by sequencing in a study of tumor-infiltrating lymphocytes in oesophageal squamous cell carcinoma. CDR1 is SGHVT and CDR2 is SQSDAQ in the germline V gene. The CDR3 is made up of 14 amino acids. TCRdb ran MiXCR on the PCR reads and lists one entry per CDR3 protein. This sample has about 16,000 distinct CDR3 sequences, with about 43% found just once. The rearrangement links TRBV7-4 to TRBJ2-5, with D maybe TRBD2 (5 bases). The J call is in doubt because the DNA end fits TRBJ2-1 better. Sequencing was done on a sample of normal esophageal tissue next to the tumor. The TCR was taken from a female donor with esophageal squamous cell carcinoma. The CDR3 spells CASSFFAASYEQFF. CDR3 nucleotides: TGTGCCAGCAGCTTCTTCGCGGCTAGCTATGAGCAGTTCTTC.